This T cell receptor (beta chain) was captured in a study of neoadjuvant nivolumab and ipilimumab in lung cancer. Study-wide results and caveats: Only a single major-pathologic-response sample was available for clonality analysis. TCR receptors were sequenced in few samples. Pretherapy blood TCR richness correlated positively with resected tumor richness.

Concerning this clone itself: Its target is not known.

CDR1 and CDR2 (germline): SGHAT, FQNNGV. The CDR3 totals 16 residues. V was shortened by 3 bases and J by 0 bases, with 11 bases between the two germline ends. Sequencing used immunoSEQ multiplex PCR; TCRdb keeps in-frame clones, though not all of them. This table has roughly 6,200 clones, approximately 64% appearing once. Here the sequenced sample was tumor tissue, taken after neoadjuvant nivolumab, alone or with ipilimumab, at or shortly before surgery. The chain uses TRBV11-2 and TRBJ2-2, with TRBD2 as a possible D gene (6 bases). This TCR derives from an adult with non-small cell lung cancer. CDR3 in amino acids: CASSFQRAANTGELFF. In nucleotides, the CDR3 is TGTGCCAGCAGCTTCCAGCGGGCCGCGAACACCGGGGAGCTGTTTTTT.